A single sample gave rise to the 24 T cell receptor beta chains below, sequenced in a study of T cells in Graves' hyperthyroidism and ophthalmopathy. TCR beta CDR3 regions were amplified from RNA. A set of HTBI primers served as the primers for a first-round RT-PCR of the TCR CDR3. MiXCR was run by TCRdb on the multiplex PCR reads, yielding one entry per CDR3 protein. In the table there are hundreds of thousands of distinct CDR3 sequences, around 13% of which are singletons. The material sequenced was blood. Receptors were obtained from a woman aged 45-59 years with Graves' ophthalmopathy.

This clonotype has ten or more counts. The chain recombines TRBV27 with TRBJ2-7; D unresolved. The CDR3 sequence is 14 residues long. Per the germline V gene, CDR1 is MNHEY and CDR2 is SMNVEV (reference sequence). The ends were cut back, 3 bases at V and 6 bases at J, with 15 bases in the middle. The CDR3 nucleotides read TGTGCCAGCAGTTTTAATGCTGGGGTTCTCGAGCAGTACTTC. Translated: CASSFNAGVLEQYF.

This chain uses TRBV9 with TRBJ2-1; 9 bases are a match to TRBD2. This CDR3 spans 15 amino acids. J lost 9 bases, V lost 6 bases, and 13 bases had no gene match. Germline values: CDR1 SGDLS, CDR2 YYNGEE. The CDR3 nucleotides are TGTGCCAGCAAGGGAGCTAGCGGGGCCGTGGGTGAGCAGTTCTTC. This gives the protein CASKGASGAVGEQFF.

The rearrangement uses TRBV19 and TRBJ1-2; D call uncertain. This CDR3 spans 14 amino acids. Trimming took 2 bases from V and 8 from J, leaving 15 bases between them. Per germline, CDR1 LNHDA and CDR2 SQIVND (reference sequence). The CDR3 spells CASSITGGSGGYTF. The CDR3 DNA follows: TGTGCCAGTAGTATAACGGGAGGGTCTGGCGGCTACACCTTC.

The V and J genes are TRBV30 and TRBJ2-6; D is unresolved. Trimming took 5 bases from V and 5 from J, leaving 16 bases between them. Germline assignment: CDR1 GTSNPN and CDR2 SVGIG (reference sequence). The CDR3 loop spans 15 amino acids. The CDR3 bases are TGTGCCTGGCAGACCTGGACGGAGAGGGCCAACGTCCTGACTTTC. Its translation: CAWQTWTERANVLTF.

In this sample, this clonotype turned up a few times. This chain's CDR3 is CASSYGLAGRTQYF. The CDR3 DNA reads as TGTGCCAGCAGTTACGGTCTAGCGGGAAGAACGCAGTATTTT. V and J are TRBV6-2 or TRBV6-3 and TRBJ2-3, with 9 bases identical to TRBD2. V shed 2 bases, J shed 9 bases, and the junction held 6 bases outside the gene matches. The CDR3 is 14 amino acids. Germline V CDR1 and CDR2: MNHEY, SVGEGT.

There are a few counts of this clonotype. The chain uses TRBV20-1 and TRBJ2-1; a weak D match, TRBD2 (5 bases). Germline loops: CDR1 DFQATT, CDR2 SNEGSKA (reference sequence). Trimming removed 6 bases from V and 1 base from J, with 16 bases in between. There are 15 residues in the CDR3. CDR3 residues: CSARRPSPSYNEQFF. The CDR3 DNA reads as TGCAGTGCCCGCCGTCCTAGCCCTTCCTACAATGAGCAGTTCTTC.

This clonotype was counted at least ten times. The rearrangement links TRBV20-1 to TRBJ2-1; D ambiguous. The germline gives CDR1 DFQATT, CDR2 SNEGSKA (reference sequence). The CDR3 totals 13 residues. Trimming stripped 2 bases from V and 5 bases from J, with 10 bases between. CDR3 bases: TGCAGTGCTAGAACCCCAGTACACAATGAGCAGTTCTTC. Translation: CSARTPVHNEQFF.

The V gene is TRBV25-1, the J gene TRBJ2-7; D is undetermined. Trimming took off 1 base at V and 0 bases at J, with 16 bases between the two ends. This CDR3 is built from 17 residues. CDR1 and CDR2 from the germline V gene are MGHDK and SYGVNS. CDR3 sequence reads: CASSELGPHLSSYEQYF. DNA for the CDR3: TGTGCCAGCAGTGAATTAGGTCCACATTTAAGCTCCTACGAGCAGTACTTC.

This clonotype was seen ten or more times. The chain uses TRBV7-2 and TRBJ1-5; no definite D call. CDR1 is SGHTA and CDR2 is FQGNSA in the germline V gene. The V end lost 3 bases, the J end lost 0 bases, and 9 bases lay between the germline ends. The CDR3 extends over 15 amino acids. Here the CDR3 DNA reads TGTGCCAGCAGCTTCTCAGTAGATAGCAATCAGCCCCAGCATTTT. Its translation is CASSFSVDSNQPQHF.

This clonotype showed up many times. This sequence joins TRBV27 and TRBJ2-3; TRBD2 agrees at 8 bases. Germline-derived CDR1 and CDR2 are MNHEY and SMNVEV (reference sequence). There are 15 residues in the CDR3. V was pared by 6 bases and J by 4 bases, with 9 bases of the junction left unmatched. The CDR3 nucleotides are TGTGCCAGCAGCAAAAGCGGGAGTGCTTCAGATACGCAGTATTTT. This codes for CASSKSGSASDTQYF.

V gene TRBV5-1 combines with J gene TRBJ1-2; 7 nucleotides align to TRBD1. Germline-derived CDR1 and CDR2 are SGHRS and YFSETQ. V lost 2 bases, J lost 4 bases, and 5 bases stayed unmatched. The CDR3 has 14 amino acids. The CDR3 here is CASSLSGQAYGYTF. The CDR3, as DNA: TGCGCCAGCAGCTTATCCGGACAGGCCTATGGCTACACCTTC. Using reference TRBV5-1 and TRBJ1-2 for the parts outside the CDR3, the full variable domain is KAGVTQTPRYLIKTRGQQVTLSCSPISGHRSVSWYQQTPGQGLQFLFEYFSETQRNKGNFPGRFSGRQFSNSRSEMNVSTLELGDSALYLCASSLSGQAYGYTFGSGTRLTVV.

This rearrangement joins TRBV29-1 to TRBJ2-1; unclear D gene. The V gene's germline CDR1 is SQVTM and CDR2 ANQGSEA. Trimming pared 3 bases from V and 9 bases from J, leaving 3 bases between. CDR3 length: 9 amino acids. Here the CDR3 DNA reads TGCAGCGTTGACAGTGAGCAGTTCTTC. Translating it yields CSVDSEQFF.

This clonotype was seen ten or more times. This CDR3 is CASSDGVLNTEAFF. CDR3 nucleotides: TGTGCCAGCTCCGACGGAGTGTTGAACACTGAAGCTTTCTTT. The rearrangement links TRBV18 to TRBJ1-1; D remains ambiguous. CDR1 and CDR2 from the germline V gene are KGHSH and LQKENI. Trimming removed 6 bases at V and 0 bases at J, with 11 bases between. This CDR3 is built from 14 residues.

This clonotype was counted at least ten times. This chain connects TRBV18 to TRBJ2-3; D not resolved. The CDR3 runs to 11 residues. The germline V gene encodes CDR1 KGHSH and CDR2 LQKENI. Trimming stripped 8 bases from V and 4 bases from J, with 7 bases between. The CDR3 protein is CASSPADTQYF. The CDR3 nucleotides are TGTGCCAGCAGCCCAGCAGATACGCAGTATTTT.

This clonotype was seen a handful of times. The CDR3 spells CSARDPRQAGELFF. CDR3 bases: TGCAGTGCTAGAGACCCCCGACAGGCCGGGGAGCTGTTTTTT. The chain couples TRBV20-1 to TRBJ2-2; tentatively, D is TRBD1 (6 bases). Germline-derived CDR1 and CDR2 are DFQATT and SNEGSKA (reference sequence). The germline V and J ends were trimmed by 0 bases and 6 bases, with 11 bases remaining between them. This CDR3 has 14 amino acids.

The CDR3 here is CASSTTGTGDREQYF. CDR3 in DNA: TGTGCCAGTAGTACAACCGGGACAGGGGATCGCGAGCAGTACTTC. The gene calls are TRBV19 and TRBJ2-7; 10 nucleotides agree with TRBD1. The CDR3 is 15 residues long. Germline trimming cut 4 bases from V and 6 bases from J; bases unmatched to any gene: 9. Germline loops: CDR1 LNHDA, CDR2 SQIVND (reference sequence).

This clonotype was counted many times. The CDR3, as DNA: TGTGCCAGCAGTCCGGGGTTCGACTATGGCTACACCTTC. Residues: CASSPGFDYGYTF. The rearrangement joins TRBV6-2 or TRBV6-3 to TRBJ1-2; D ambiguous. The CDR3 spans 13 residues. V dropped 5 bases and J dropped 3 bases, with 10 bases sitting between them. The germline V gene has CDR1 MNHEY and CDR2 SVGEGT.

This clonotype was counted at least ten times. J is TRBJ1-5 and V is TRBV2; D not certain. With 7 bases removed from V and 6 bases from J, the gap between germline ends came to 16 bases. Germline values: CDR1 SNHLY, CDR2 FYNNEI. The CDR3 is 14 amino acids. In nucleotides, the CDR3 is TGTGCCAGCAAAGGGCCCAGTCTGGGTCAGCCCCAGCATTTT. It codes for CASKGPSLGQPQHF. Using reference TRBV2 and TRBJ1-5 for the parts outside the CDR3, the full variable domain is EPEVTQTPSHQVTQMGQEVILRCVPISNHLYFYWYRQILGQKVEFLVSFYNNEISEKSEIFDDQFSVERPDGSNFTLKIRSTKLEDSAMYFCASKGPSLGQPQHFGDGTRLSIL.

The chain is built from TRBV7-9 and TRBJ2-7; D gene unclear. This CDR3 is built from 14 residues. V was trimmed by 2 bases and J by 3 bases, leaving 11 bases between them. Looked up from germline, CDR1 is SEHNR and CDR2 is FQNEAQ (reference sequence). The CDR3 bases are TGTGCCAGCAGCTTATCGGTGCTCCTCTACGAGCAGTACTTC. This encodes CASSLSVLLYEQYF.

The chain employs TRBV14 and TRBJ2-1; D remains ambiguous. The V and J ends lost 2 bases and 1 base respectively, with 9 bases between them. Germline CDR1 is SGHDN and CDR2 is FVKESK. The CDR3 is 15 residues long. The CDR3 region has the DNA TGTGCCAGCAGCCAATACAGAGGTTCCTACAATGAGCAGTTCTTC. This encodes CASSQYRGSYNEQFF.

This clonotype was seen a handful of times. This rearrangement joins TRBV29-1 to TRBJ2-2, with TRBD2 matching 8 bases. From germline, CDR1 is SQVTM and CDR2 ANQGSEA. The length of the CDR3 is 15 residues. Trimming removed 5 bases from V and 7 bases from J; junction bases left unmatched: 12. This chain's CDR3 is CSVIWREALIGELFF. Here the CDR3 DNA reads TGCAGCGTTATTTGGCGGGAGGCCTTAATCGGGGAGCTGTTTTTT.

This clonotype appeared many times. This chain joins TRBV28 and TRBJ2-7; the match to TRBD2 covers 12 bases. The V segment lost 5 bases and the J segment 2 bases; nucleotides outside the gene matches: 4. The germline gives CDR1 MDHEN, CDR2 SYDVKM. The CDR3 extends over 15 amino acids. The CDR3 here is CASSPTSGRPYEQYF. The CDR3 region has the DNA TGTGCCAGCAGTCCCACTAGCGGGAGGCCCTACGAGCAGTACTTC.

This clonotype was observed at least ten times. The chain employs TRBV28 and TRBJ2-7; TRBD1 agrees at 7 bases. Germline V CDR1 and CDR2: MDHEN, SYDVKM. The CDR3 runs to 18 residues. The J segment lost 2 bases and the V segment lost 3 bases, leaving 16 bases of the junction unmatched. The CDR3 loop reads CASSLADGPGQNTYEQYF. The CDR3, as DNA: TGTGCCAGCAGTTTGGCGGATGGACCGGGACAGAATACCTACGAGCAGTACTTC.

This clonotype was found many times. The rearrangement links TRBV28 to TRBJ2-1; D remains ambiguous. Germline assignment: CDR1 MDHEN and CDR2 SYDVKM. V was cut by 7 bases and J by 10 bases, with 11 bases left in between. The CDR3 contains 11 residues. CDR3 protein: CASKNLGEQFF. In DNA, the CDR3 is TGTGCCAGCAAAAATCTAGGAGAGCAGTTCTTC.